What follows are 2 T cell receptor beta chains derived from one specimen sequenced in a study of early T cells in non-severe SARS-CoV-2 infection. Via MiXCR, TCRdb re-called the 5' RACE reads, giving one row per CDR3 protein. The sample shows 55,000 to 70,000 distinct CDR3 sequences, over 4.5% of them seen only once. The sample was whole blood. Receptor source: an adult who was a healthcare worker with PCR-confirmed SARS-CoV-2 infection or an uninfected control (not recorded which).

There are a few counts of this clonotype. The rearrangement links TRBV10-3 to TRBJ1-3, with D possibly matching TRBD1 (5 bases). V was cut by 6 bases and J by 4 bases, with 13 bases left in between. The length of the CDR3 is 14 residues. Per the germline V gene, CDR1 is ENHRY and CDR2 is SYGVKD. The DNA for the CDR3 is TGTGCCATCAGCCGAGGGGCGAGGGGAAACACCATATATTTT. Amino acids: CAISRGARGNTIYF.

The rearrangement joins TRBV29-1 to TRBJ1-1; the D is unclear. The CDR3 totals 13 residues. Germline CDR1 SQVTM, CDR2 ANQGSEA. V was trimmed by 5 bases and J by 0 bases, leaving 10 bases between them. The CDR3 loop is CSVLTPVNTEAFF. CDR3 DNA sequence: TGCAGCGTTCTCACACCAGTGAACACTGAAGCTTTCTTT.